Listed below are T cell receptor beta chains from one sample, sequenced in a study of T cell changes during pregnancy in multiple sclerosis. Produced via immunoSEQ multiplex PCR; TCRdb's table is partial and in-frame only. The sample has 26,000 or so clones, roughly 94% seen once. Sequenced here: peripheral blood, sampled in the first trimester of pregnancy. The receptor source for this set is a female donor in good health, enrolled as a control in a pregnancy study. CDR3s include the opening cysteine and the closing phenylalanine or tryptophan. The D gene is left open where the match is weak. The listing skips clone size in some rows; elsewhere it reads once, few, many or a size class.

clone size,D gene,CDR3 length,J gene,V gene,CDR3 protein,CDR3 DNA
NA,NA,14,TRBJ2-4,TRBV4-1,CASSRAPWTGTQYF,TGCGCCAGCAGCCGAGCGCCCTGGACGGGGACACAGTACTTC
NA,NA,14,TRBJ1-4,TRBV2,CASSAQASNEKLFF,TGTGCCAGCAGTGCACAGGCCTCTAATGAAAAACTGTTTTTT
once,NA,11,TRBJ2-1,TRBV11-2,CAIRSGNEQFF,TGTGCCATCCGCAGCGGCAATGAGCAGTTCTTC
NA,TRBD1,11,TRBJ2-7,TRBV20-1,CSALQGREQYF,TGCAGTGCTCTACAGGGGCGCGAGCAGTACTTC
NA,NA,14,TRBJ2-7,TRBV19,CASSIGQGMGEQYF,TGTGCCAGTAGTATCGGGCAGGGGATGGGGGAGCAGTACTTC
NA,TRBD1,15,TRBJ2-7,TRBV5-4,CASSRPGQGSYEQYF,TGTGCCAGCAGCAGACCGGGACAGGGGAGTTACGAGCAGTACTTC
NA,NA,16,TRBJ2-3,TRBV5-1,CASSLGRGLFSDTQYF,TGCGCCAGCAGCTTGGGGAGGGGGCTGTTTTCAGATACGCAGTATTTT
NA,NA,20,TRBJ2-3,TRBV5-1,CASSPAIRQRMDGGTDTQYF,TGCGCCAGCAGCCCCGCAATCCGACAGCGAATGGACGGCGGTACAGATACGCAGTATTTT
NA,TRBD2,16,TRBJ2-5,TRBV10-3,CAISDGTSGSGETQYF,TGTGCCATCAGTGACGGGACTAGCGGGAGTGGAGAGACCCAGTACTTC
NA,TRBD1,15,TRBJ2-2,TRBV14,CASSVDRAYTGELFF,TGTGCCAGCAGCGTGGACAGGGCTTATACCGGGGAGCTGTTTTTT
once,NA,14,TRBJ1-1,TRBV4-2,CASSLDNMNTEAFF,TGTGCCAGCAGCCTTGACAACATGAACACTGAAGCTTTCTTT
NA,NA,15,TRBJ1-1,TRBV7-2,CASSLVAGVNTEAFF,TGTGCCAGCAGCTTAGTGGCGGGAGTGAACACTGAAGCTTTCTTT
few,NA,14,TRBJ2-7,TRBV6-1,CASTDGGVPYEQYF,TGTGCCAGCACCGACGGGGGAGTTCCCTACGAGCAGTACTTC
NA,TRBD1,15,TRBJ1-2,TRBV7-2,CASSSGTGVVYGYTF,TGTGCCAGCAGCTCAGGGACAGGGGTTGTCTATGGCTACACCTTC
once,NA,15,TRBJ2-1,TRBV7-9,CASSLGQAGGNEQFF,TGTGCCAGCAGCTTAGGACAGGCAGGGGGGAATGAGCAGTTCTTC
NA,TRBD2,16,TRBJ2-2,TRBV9,CASSVQRGGNTGELFF,TGTGCCAGCAGCGTCCAACGGGGGGGGAACACCGGGGAGCTGTTTTTT
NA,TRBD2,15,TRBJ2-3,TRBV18,CASSPPGTTADTQYF,TGTGCCAGCTCACCACCTGGGACTACCGCAGATACGCAGTATTTT
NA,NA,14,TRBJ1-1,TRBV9,CASSARALGTEAFF,TGTGCCAGCAGCGCGCGGGCCCTGGGTACTGAAGCTTTCTTT
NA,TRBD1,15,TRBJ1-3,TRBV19,CASSPSGQGGNTIYF,TGTGCCAGTAGCCCATCCGGACAGGGGGGAAACACCATATATTTT
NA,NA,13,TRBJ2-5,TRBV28,CASKTPGEETQYF,TGTGCCAGCAAGACGCCAGGGGAAGAGACCCAGTACTTC
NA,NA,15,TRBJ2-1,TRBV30,CAWSVGAGPYNEQFF,TGTGCCTGGAGTGTCGGAGCGGGTCCTTACAATGAGCAGTTCTTC
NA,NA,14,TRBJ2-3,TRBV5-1,CASSVLDSADTQYF,TGCGCCAGCAGCGTTTTGGACAGCGCAGATACGCAGTATTTT
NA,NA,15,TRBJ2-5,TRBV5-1,CASSEGLTLRETQYF,TGCGCCAGCAGCGAAGGACTCACCCTTAGGGAGACCCAGTACTTC
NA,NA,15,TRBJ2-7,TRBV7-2,CASSLVSQDSYEQYF,TGTGCCAGCAGCTTAGTAAGCCAGGACTCCTACGAGCAGTACTTC
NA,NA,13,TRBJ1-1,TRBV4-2,CASSQGQNTEAFF,TGTGCCAGCAGCCAAGGACAGAACACTGAAGCTTTCTTT
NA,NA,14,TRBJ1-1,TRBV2,CASFDGGSPTEAFF,TGTGCCAGTTTCGATGGGGGGTCGCCCACTGAAGCTTTCTTT
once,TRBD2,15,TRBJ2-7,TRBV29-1,CSVKTGTSGLKQEYF,TGCAGCGTTAAAACCGGGACTAGCGGGCTCAAACAGGAGTACTTC
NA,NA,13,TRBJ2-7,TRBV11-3,CASSLNALGEQYF,TGTGCCAGCAGCTTAAACGCACTTGGCGAGCAGTACTTC
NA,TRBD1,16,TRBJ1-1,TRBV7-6,CASSPGTGGSPTEAFF,TGTGCCAGCAGCCCGGGGACAGGGGGCTCGCCCACTGAAGCTTTCTTT
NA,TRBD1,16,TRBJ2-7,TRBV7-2,CASSFLPGTGGYEQYF,TGTGCCAGCAGCTTCCTACCCGGGACAGGGGGGTACGAGCAGTACTTC
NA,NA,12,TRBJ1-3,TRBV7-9,CASSFGGNTIYF,TGTGCCAGCAGCTTCGGTGGAAACACCATATATTTT